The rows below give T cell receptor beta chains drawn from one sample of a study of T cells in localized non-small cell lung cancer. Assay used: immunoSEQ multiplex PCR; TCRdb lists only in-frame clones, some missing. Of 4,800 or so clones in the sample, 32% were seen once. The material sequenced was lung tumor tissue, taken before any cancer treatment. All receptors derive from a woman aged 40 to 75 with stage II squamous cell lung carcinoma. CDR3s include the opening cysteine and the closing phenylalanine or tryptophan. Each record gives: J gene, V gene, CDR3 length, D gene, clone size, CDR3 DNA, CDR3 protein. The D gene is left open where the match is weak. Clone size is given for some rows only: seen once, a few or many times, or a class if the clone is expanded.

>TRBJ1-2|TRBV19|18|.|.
TGTGCCAGTAGTATAGATTACGGGACCCCGGAGGCTTACTATGGCTACACCTTC
CASSIDYGTPEAYYGYTF
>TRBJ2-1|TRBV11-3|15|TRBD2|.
TGTGCCAGCAGACAAGGGACTAGCGGGAGTCGGGAGCAGTTCTTC
CASRQGTSGSREQFF
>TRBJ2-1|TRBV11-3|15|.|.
TGTGCCAGCAGCTTGGGAGGCGACCCTACGGATGAGCAGTTCTTC
CASSLGGDPTDEQFF
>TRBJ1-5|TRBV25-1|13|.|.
TGTGCCAGCAGTCCCCCGGGGGCTCAGCCCCAGCATTTT
CASSPPGAQPQHF
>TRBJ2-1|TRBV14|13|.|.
TGTGCCAGCAGCCAAGATGTAGTGGGGTTAAGATTCTTC
CASSQDVVGLRFF
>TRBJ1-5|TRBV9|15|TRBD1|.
TGTGCCAGCAGTGGACAGGGGATATCGGGTCAGCCCCAGCATTTT
CASSGQGISGQPQHF
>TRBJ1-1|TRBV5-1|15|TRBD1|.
TGCGCCAGCAGCTGGAACAGGGGGCAGGGCACTGAAGCTTTCTTT
CASSWNRGQGTEAFF
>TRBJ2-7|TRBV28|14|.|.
TGTGCCAGCAGTTCCCAGGCGGCTACCTACGAGCAGTACTTC
CASSSQAATYEQYF
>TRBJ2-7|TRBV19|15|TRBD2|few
TGTGCCAGTAGTACCTCTAGCGGGAGCAGCTACGAGCAGTACTTC
CASSTSSGSSYEQYF
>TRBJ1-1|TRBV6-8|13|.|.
TGTGCCACCTCTCCCTGGGGGGATACTGAAGCTTTCTTT
CATSPWGDTEAFF